This T cell receptor beta chain stems from a study of blood T cell dynamics during melanoma immunotherapy. Study findings and constraints: It remained unknown if the driving T cell clones were melanoma-specific.

The CDR3 has 16 amino acids. The V segment lost 8 bases and the J segment 2 bases; nucleotides outside the gene matches: 14. Germline V gene lookup returns CDR1 MNHEY and CDR2 SMNVEV (reference sequence). This clone has a single count. Its target is unknown. Some clones are missing from TCRdb's copy, which holds only in-frame ones; the method was immunoSEQ multiplex PCR. The table lists about 12,000 clones, approximately 87% of them singletons. Stated time point: week 3, after first cycle of checkpoint inhibitor. Samples come from before therapy and from week 3 after the first blockade cycle. Material: blood, obtained from a patient treated with checkpoint blockade. The receptor was isolated from a human donor with melanoma. The J gene is TRBJ2-7, the V gene TRBV27, with TRBD2 matching over 8 bases. This CDR3 reads CASASPLLRGAYEQYF. In DNA form, the CDR3 reads TGTGCCAGCGCCTCTCCCTTGTTGCGGGGGGCCTACGAGCAGTACTTC.